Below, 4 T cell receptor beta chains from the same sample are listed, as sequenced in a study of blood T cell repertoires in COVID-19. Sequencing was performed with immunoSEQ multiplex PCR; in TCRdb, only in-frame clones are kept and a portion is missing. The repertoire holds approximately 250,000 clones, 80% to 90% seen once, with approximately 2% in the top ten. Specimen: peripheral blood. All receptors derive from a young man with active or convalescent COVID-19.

For the CDR3, the DNA is TGTGCCAGCAGCTTAGGGTCGGCAACAACAGTACAAGAGACCCAGTACTTC. This encodes CASSLGSATTVQETQYF. The chain combines TRBV11-2 with TRBJ2-5; D remains unclear. The CDR3 extends over 17 amino acids. CDR1 and CDR2 from the germline V gene are SGHAT and FQNNGV. V was clipped by 1 base and J by 2 bases, with 17 bases between them.

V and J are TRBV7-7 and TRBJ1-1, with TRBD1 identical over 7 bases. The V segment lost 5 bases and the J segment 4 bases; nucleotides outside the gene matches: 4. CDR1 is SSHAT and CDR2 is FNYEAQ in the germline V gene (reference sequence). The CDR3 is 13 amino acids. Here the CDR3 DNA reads TGTGCCAGCAGCCAGGGGGTCGGCACTGAAGCTTTCTTT. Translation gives CASSQGVGTEAFF.

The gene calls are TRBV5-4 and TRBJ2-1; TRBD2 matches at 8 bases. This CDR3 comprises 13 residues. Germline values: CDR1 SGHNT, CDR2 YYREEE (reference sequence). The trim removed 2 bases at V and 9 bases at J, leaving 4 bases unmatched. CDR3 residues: CASSFQRGPEQFF. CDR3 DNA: TGTGCCAGCAGCTTCCAGCGGGGGCCTGAGCAGTTCTTC.

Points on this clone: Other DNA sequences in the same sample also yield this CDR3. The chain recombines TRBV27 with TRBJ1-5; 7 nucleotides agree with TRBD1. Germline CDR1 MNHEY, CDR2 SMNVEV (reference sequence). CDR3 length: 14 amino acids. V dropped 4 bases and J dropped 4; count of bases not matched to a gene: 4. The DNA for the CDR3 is TGTGCCAGCAGTTGGACAGGAGGAAATCAGCCCCAGCATTTT. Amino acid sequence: CASSWTGGNQPQHF.